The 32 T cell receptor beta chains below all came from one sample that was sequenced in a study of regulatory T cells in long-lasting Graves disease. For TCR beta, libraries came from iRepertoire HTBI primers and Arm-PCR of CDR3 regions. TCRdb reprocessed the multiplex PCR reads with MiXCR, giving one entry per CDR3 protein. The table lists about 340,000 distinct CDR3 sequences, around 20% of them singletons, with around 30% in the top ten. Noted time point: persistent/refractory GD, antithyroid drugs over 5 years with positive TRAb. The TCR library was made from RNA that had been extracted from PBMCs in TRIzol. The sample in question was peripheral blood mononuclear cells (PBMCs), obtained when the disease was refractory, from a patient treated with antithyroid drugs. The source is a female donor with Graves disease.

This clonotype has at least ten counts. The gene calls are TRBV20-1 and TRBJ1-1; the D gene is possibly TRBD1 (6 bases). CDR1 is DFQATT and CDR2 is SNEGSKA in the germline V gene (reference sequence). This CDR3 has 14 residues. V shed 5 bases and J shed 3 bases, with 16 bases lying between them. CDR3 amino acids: CSAAEITGYTEAFF. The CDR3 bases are TGCAGTGCTGCCGAGATTACAGGGTACACTGAAGCTTTCTTT.

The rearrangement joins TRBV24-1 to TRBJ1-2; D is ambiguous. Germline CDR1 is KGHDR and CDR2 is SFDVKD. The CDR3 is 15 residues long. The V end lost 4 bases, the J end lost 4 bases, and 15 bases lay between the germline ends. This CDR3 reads CATSDHSPTSYGYTF. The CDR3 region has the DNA TGTGCCACCAGTGACCATTCTCCGACAAGCTATGGCTACACCTTC.

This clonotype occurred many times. The CDR3: CASSRGRDYGYTF. CDR3 DNA: TGTGCCAGCAGTCGTGGACGTGACTATGGCTACACCTTC. The chain employs TRBV6-1 and TRBJ1-2; D not certain. CDR3 size: 13 residues. Germline lookup yields CDR1 MNHNS and CDR2 SASEGT. V shed 5 bases and J shed 3 bases, with 10 bases lying between them.

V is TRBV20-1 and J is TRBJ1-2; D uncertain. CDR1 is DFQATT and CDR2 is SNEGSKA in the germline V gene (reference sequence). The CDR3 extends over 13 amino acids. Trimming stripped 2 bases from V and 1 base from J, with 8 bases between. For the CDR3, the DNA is TGCAGTGCTAGACAGCGTAATAACTATGGCTACACCTTC. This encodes CSARQRNNYGYTF.

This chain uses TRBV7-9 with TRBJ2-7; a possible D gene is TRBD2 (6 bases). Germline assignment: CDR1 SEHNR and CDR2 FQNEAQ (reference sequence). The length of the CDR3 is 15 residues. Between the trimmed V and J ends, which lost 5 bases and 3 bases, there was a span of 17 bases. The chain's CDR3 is CASSTPGTGVYEQYF. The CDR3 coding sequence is TGTGCCAGCAGCACCCCCGGGACTGGCGTCTACGAGCAGTACTTC.

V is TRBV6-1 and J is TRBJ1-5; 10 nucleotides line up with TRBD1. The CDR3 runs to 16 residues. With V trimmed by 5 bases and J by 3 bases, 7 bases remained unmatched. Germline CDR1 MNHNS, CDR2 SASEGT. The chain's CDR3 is CASSRTGGGVNQPQHF. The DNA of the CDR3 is TGTGCCAGCAGTCGGACAGGGGGAGGGGTCAATCAGCCCCAGCATTTT.

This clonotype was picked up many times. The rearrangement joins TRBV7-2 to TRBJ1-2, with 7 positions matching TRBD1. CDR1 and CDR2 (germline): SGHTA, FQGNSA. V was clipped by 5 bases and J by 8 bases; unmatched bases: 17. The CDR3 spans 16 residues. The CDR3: CASSLEVLRGRRGYTF. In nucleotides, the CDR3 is TGTGCCAGCAGCCTGGAGGTTCTGAGGGGGCGTCGGGGCTACACCTTC.

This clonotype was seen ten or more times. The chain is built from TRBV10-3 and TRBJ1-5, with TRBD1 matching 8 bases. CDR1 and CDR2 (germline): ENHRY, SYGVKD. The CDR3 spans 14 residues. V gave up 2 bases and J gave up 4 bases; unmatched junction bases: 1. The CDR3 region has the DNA TGTGCCATCAGTGAGGGACAGGGAAATCAGCCCCAGCATTTT. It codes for CAISEGQGNQPQHF.

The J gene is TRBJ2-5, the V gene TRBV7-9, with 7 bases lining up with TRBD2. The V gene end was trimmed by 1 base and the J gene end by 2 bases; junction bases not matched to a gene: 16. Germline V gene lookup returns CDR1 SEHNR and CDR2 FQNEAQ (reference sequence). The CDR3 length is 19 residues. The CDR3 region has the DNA TGTGCCAGCAGCTTAGTTTACGGGTGGGGGACTAAAGATCAAGAGACCCAGTACTTC. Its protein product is CASSLVYGWGTKDQETQYF.

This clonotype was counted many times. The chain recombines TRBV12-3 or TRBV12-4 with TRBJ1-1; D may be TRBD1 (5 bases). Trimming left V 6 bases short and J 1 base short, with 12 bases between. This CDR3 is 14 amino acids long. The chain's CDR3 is CASSVGLTNTEAFF. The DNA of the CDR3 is TGTGCCAGCAGCGTGGGACTTACGAACACTGAAGCTTTCTTT.

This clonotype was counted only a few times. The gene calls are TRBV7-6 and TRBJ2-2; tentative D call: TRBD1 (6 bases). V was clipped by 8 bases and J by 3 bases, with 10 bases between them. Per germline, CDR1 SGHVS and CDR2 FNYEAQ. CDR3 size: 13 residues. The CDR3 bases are TGTGCCAGCCGCCGACAGGACACCGGGGAGCTGTTTTTT. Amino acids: CASRRQDTGELFF.

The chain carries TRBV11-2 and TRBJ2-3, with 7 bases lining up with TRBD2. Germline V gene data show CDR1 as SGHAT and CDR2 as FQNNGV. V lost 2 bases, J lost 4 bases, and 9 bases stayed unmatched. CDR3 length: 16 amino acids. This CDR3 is CASSLLASGVADTQYF. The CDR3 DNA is TGTGCCAGCAGCTTACTGGCTAGCGGAGTCGCAGATACGCAGTATTTT.

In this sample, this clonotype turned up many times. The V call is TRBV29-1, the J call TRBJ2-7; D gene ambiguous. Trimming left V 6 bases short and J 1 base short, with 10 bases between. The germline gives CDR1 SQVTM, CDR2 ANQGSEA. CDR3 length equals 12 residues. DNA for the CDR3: TGCAGCGTCGAGACGAGATCCTACGAGCAGTACTTC. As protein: CSVETRSYEQYF.

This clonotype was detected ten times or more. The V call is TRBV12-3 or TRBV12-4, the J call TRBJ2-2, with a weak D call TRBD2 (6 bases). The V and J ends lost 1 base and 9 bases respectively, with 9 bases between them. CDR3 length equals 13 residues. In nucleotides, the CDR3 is TGTGCCAGCAGTTTAGTGGCGGGGAGGGAGCTGTTTTTT. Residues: CASSLVAGRELFF.

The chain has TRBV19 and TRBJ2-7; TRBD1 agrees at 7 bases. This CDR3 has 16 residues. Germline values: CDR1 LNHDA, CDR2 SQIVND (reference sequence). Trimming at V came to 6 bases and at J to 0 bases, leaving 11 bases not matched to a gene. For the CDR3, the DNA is TGTGCCAGTAGCAAAGCACTGACAGGGAGCTCCTACGAGCAGTACTTC. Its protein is CASSKALTGSSYEQYF.

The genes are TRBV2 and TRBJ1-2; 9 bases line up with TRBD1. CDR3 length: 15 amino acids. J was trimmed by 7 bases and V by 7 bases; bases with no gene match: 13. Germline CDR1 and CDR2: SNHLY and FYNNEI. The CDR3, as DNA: TGTGCCAGCATACAGTCCCGGGACAGGGTCTCTGGCTACACCTTC. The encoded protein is CASIQSRDRVSGYTF.

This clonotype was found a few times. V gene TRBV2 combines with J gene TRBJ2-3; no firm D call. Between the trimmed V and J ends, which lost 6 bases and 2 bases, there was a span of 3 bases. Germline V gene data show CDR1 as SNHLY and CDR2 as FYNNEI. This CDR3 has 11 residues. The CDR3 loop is CASSNTDTQYF. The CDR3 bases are TGTGCCAGCAGCAACACAGATACGCAGTATTTT.

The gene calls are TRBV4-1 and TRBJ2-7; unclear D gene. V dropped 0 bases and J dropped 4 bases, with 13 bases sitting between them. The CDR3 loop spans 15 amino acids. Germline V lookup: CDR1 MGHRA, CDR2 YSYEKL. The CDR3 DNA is TGCGCCAGCAGCCAAGAACAACAAGGCGAGTACGAGCAGTACTTC. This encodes CASSQEQQGEYEQYF.

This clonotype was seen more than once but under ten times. The CDR3: CASSHQGRYEQYF. The DNA for the CDR3 is TGTGCCAGCAGCCATCAGGGCCGTTACGAGCAGTACTTC. This rearrangement joins TRBV5-6 to TRBJ2-7; TRBD1 is a possible D gene (5 bases). From germline, CDR1 is SGHDT and CDR2 YYEEEE. Trimming removed 4 bases from V and 4 bases from J, with 12 bases in between. The CDR3 runs to 13 residues. The full variable domain, its missing parts supplied by reference TRBV5-6 and TRBJ2-7, is DAGVTQSPTHLIKTRGQQVTLRCSPKSGHDTVSWYQQALGQGPQFIFQYYEEEERQRGNFPDRFSGHQFPNYSSELNVNALLLGDSALYLCASSHQGRYEQYFGPGTRLTVT.

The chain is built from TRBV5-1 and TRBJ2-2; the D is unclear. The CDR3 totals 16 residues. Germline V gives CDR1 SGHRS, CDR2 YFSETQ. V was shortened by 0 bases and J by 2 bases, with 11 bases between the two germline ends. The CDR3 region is CASSLVVDFNTGELFF. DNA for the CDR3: TGCGCCAGCAGCTTGGTTGTCGACTTCAACACCGGGGAGCTGTTTTTT.

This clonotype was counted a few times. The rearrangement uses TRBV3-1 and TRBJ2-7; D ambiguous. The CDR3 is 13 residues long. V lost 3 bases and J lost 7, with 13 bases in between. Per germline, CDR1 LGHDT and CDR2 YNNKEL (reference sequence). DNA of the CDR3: TGTGCCAGCAGCCATTTAGGTCCTACGGAGCAGTACTTC. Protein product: CASSHLGPTEQYF.

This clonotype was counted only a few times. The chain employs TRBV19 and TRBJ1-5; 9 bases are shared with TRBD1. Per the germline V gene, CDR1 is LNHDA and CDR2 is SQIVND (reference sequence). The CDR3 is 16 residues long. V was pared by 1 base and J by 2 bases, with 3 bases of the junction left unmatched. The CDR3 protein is CASSIVTGGGNQPQHF. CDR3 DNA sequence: TGTGCCAGTAGTATAGTAACAGGGGGCGGCAATCAGCCCCAGCATTTT.

The chain's CDR3 is CASSVQGARTGELFF. The CDR3 bases are TGTGCCAGCAGCGTCCAGGGGGCTCGCACCGGGGAGCTGTTTTTT. The chain uses TRBV9 and TRBJ2-2, with 8 bases fitting TRBD1. The germline gives CDR1 SGDLS, CDR2 YYNGEE. This CDR3 has 15 amino acids. V was pared by 2 bases and J by 4 bases, with 4 bases of the junction left unmatched.

CDR3 bases: TGTGCCAGCAGCGTCTCATTTAGCGAGACCCAGTACTTC. It translates to CASSVSFSETQYF. The gene calls are TRBV5-5 and TRBJ2-5; D is unresolved. CDR1 and CDR2 (germline): SGHKS, YYEKEE (reference sequence). Trimming stripped 4 bases from V and 5 bases from J, with 12 bases between. The CDR3 extends over 13 amino acids.

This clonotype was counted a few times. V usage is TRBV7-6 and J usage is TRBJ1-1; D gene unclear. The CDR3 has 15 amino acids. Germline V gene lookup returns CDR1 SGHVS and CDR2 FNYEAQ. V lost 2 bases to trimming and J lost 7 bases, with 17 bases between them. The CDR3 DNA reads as TGTGCCAGCAGCTTAATAAGTCGGAGTCTTAATGAAGCTTTCTTT. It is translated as CASSLISRSLNEAFF.

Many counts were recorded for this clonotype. In nucleotides, the CDR3 is TGTGCCAGCAGTCAACCCCAGGGTTTAGCGGGGAAAGAGACCCAGTACTTC. This translates into CASSQPQGLAGKETQYF. The genes are TRBV2 and TRBJ2-5, with TRBD2 matching 8 bases. CDR1 is SNHLY and CDR2 is FYNNEI in the germline V gene. This CDR3 is 17 amino acids long. Trimming removed 5 bases from V and 3 bases from J; junction bases left unmatched: 14.

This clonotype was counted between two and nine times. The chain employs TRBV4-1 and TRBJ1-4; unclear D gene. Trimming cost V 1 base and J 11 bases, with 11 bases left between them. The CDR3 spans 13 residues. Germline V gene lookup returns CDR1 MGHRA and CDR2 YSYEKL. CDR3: CASSQVVTVKLFF. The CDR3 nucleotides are TGCGCCAGCAGCCAAGTTGTCACCGTGAAACTGTTTTTT.

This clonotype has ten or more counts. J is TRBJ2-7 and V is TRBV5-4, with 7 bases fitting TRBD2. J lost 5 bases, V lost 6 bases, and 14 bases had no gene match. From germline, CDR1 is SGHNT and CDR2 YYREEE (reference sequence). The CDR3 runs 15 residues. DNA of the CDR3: TGTGCCAGCACTAATAAGGAGCGGGGCGGGAACGAGCAGTACTTC. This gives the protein CASTNKERGGNEQYF.

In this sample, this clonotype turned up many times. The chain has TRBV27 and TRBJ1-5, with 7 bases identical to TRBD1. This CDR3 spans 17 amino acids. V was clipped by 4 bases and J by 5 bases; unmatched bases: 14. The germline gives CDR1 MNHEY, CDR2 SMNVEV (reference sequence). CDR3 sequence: CASSSRAHRQGDQPQHF. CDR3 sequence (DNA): TGTGCCAGCAGTTCGCGGGCGCACCGACAGGGAGATCAGCCCCAGCATTTT.

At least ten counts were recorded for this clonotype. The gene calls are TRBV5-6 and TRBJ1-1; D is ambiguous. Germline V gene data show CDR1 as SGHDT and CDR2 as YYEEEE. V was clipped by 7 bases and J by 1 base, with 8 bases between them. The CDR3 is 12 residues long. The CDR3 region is CASRQWNTEAFF. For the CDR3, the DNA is TGTGCCAGCCGTCAGTGGAACACTGAAGCTTTCTTT.

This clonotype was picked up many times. CDR3 nucleotide sequence: TGTGCCAGCAGCTCCAGCCTGTCCTCCTACGAGCAGTACTTC. Translated: CASSSSLSSYEQYF. The V and J genes are TRBV7-8 and TRBJ2-7; D gene ambiguous. CDR1 is SGHVS, CDR2 FQNEAQ, per germline. This CDR3 region has 14 residues. V lost 4 bases and J lost 0, with 10 bases in between.

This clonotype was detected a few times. CDR3 amino acids: CASRRPVLVAGNTDTQYF. In DNA form, the CDR3 reads TGTGCCAGCAGACGCCCAGTTTTAGTGGCGGGGAACACAGATACGCAGTATTTT. J is TRBJ2-3 and V is TRBV6-1; perhaps TRBD2 as D (6 bases). The length of the CDR3 is 18 residues. Germline assignment: CDR1 MNHNS and CDR2 SASEGT. Trimming pared 6 bases from V and 2 bases from J, leaving 24 bases between.